This paragraph reports one T cell receptor beta chain. The sample belongs to a study of T cell changes during pregnancy in multiple sclerosis. Unmatched junction bases numbered 6, after V lost 6 bases and J lost 4 bases. CDR1 and CDR2 from the germline V gene are MNHEY and SVGAGI. The CDR3 runs to 13 residues. The assay was immunoSEQ multiplex PCR, and TCRdb's table has in-frame clones only and misses some. This table has 60,000 to 75,000 clones, 90% to 95% appearing once. The origin of this receptor is a female donor with multiple sclerosis, enrolled in a pregnancy study. This sample comprised peripheral blood, obtained after pregnancy. The chain is built from TRBV6-5 and TRBJ2-7; 7 nucleotides agree with TRBD1. Written as DNA, the CDR3 is TGTGCCAGCAGCCCAGACAGGGCGTACGAGCAGTACTTC. Protein: CASSPDRAYEQYF.